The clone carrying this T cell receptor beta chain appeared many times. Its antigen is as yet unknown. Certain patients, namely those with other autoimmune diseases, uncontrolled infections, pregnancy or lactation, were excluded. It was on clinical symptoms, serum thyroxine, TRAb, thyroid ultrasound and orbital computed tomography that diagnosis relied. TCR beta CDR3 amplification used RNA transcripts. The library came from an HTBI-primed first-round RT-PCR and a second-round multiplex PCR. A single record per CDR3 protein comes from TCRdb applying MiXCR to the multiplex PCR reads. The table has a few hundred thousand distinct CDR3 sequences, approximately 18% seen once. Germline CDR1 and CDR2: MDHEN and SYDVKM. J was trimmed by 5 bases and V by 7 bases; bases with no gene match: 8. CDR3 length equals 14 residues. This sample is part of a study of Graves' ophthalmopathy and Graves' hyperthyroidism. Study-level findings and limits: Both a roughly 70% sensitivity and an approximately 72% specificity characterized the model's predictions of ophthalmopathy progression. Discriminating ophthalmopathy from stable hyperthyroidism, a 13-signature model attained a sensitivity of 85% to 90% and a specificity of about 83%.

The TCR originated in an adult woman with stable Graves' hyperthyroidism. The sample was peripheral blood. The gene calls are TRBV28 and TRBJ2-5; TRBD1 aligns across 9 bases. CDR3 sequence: CASNPTGGSETQYF. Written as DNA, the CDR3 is TGTGCCAGCAATCCGACAGGGGGGTCGGAGACCCAGTACTTC.